These 21 T cell receptor beta chains were sequenced from one sample in a study of breast tumors, draining lymph nodes, adjacent tissues (TCRdb year 2016). Receptor libraries were prepared by multiplex PCR. Instrument on record: Illumina HiSeq 2000. TCRdb reworked the public reads: Q25 trimming with fastp, MiXCR clone assembly, productive beta chains retained. Every entry covers one CDR3 protein and lists the most common genes and DNA from its rows. This sample gives roughly 80,000 distinct CDR3 sequences in total; approximately 20% of them show up just once. Together, the top ten hold 2.4% of the sample. The lymph node samples were taken from the axillary draining lymph nodes of breast cancer patients. The sample was axillary lymph node tissue. Every receptor here comes from a female donor with breast cancer. Some clones in this sample may be carry-over from other donors' samples.

This clonotype was recorded only once. The chain has TRBV7-2 and TRBJ2-5; D unclear. V gave up 3 bases and J gave up 1 base, with 9 bases separating them. In germline, CDR1 is SGHTA, CDR2 FQGNSA. The CDR3 covers 14 residues. CDR3 amino acids: CASSLVLPQETQYF. The CDR3 nucleotides read TGTGCCAGCAGCTTGGTCCTACCCCAAGAGACCCAGTACTTC. The variable domain in full, completed from reference TRBV7-2 and TRBJ2-5, reads GAGVSQSPSNKVTEKGKDVELRCDPISGHTALYWYRQSLGQGLEFLIYFQGNSAPDKSGLPSDRFSAERTGGSVSTLTIQRTQQEDSAVYLCASSLVLPQETQYFGPGTRLLVL.

To note about this clonotype: A much larger clone sits a single nucleotide away, making a read error possible. The chain employs TRBV4-1 and TRBJ2-1; TRBD2 matches at 12 bases. Germline CDR1 MGHRA, CDR2 YSYEKL. The CDR3 spans 15 residues. The trim removed 2 bases at V and 9 bases at J, leaving 5 bases unmatched. Here the CDR3 DNA reads TGCGCCAGCAGCCAACTAGCGGGAGGGCCTTGTGAGCAGTTCTTC. Its translation is CASSQLAGGPCEQFF.

This clonotype was found many times. J is TRBJ2-7 and V is TRBV28, with D hard to call. In germline, CDR1 is MDHEN, CDR2 SYDVKM. The CDR3 runs to 12 residues. Trimming shortened V by 1 base and J by 11 bases, and 12 bases separated the two germline ends. CDR3: CASSLLEELKYF. In DNA, the CDR3 is TGTGCCAGCAGTTTATTGGAAGAGCTGAAGTACTTC.

This clonotype has a count of ten or more. V and J are TRBV10-3 and TRBJ2-7, with 11 bases identical to TRBD2. Trimming removed 2 bases from V and 3 bases from J; junction bases left unmatched: 15. Germline V gives CDR1 ENHRY, CDR2 SYGVKD. The CDR3 loop spans 19 amino acids. CDR3 DNA: TGTGCCATCAGTGAGGGCAGGGGGATGAGGGGGACTAGCGGCTACGAGCAGTACTTC. Its translation: CAISEGRGMRGTSGYEQYF.

This clonotype appeared many times. This sequence joins TRBV3-1 and TRBJ2-7, with TRBD2 matching over 10 bases. J lost 5 bases, V lost 6 bases, and 4 bases had no gene match. Germline CDR1 and CDR2: LGHDT and YNNKEL (reference sequence). The CDR3 is 13 amino acids. The CDR3 protein is CASRKAGGDEQYF. The CDR3 bases are TGTGCCAGCAGGAAAGCGGGAGGGGACGAGCAGTACTTC.

On this clonotype itself: Being one base from a much bigger clone, this may be a read error. V and J are TRBV20-1 and TRBJ2-7; 7 bases fit TRBD1. This CDR3 has 12 residues. Germline CDR1 and CDR2: DFQATT and SNEGSKA (reference sequence). V trimming: 8 bases; J trimming: 2 bases; junction bases outside the gene matches: 6. DNA for the CDR3: TGCAGTACCCGGGACAGTGCCTACGAGCAGTACTTC. Translating it yields CSTRDSAYEQYF.

This clonotype showed up many times. In nucleotides, the CDR3 is TGTGCCAGTAGTATAACTAGCGGGACAGATACGCAGTATTTT. Its protein is CASSITSGTDTQYF. This chain uses TRBV19 with TRBJ2-3, with 9 bases identical to TRBD2. The CDR3 is made up of 14 amino acids. The ends lost 2 bases at V and 3 bases at J; junction bases unmatched: 0. Germline-derived CDR1 and CDR2 are LNHDA and SQIVND (reference sequence).

This clonotype showed up many times. The V gene is TRBV19, the J gene TRBJ2-2, with 7 bases lining up with TRBD2. Germline values: CDR1 LNHDA, CDR2 SQIVND (reference sequence). CDR3 length: 16 amino acids. V shed 3 bases and J 4 bases; nucleotides not matched to a gene: 8. The CDR3 sequence is CASSILSGGSTGELFF. CDR3 coding DNA: TGTGCCAGTAGTATCCTGTCGGGAGGATCCACCGGGGAGCTGTTTTTT. The full variable domain, in which reference TRBV19 and TRBJ2-2 provide the parts outside the CDR3, is DGGITQSPKYLFRKEGQNVTLSCEQNLNHDAMYWYRQDPGQGLRLIYYSQIVNDFQKGDIAEGYSVSREKKESFPLTVTSAQKNPTAFYLCASSILSGGSTGELFFGEGSRLTVL.

For this clonotype: The CDR3 ends on some other residue instead of the conserved phenylalanine or tryptophan, so this is likely a read error. V is TRBV6-1 and J is TRBJ1-2, with 8 positions matching TRBD1. This CDR3 spans 12 amino acids. Trimming cost V 8 bases and J 7 bases; bases outside gene matches: 6. CDR1 MNHNS and CDR2 SASEGT come from the germline V gene. CDR3 amino acids: CASGPGGSGYTL. The CDR3, as DNA: TGTGCCAGCGGCCCAGGGGGCAGTGGCTACACCCTC.

This clonotype was observed many times. This chain uses TRBV2 with TRBJ2-3; tentative D call: TRBD2 (5 bases). The germline V and J ends were trimmed by 7 bases and 1 base, with 15 bases remaining between them. Germline assignment: CDR1 SNHLY and CDR2 FYNNEI. CDR3 size: 15 residues. CDR3 bases: TGTGCCAGCATAGCCAGAGGGTTGCGCACAGATACGCAGTATTTT. Amino acid sequence: CASIARGLRTDTQYF.

Ten or more counts support this clonotype. This chain uses TRBV2 with TRBJ2-7, with unresolved D. V was shortened by 7 bases and J by 1 base, with 8 bases between the two germline ends. Per germline, CDR1 SNHLY and CDR2 FYNNEI. The CDR3 loop spans 12 amino acids. CDR3 in amino acids: CASKDVSYEQYF. The CDR3 DNA reads TGTGCCAGCAAGGACGTTTCCTACGAGCAGTACTTC.

As concerns this clonotype: This may be a read error: a much more frequent sequence differs by one nucleotide. No conserved phenylalanine or tryptophan ends this CDR3, so it is likely a read error. The chain recombines TRBV12-5 with TRBJ1-5; TRBD1 agrees at 11 bases. The germline V gene encodes CDR1 LGHNT and CDR2 FRNRAP. This CDR3 is 15 amino acids long. V shed 5 bases and J 7 bases; nucleotides not matched to a gene: 7. CDR3 protein: CASGTGQGARQPQHS. The CDR3 DNA sequence: TGTGCTAGTGGTACCGGACAGGGGGCTAGGCAGCCCCAGCATTCT.

V is TRBV12-3 or TRBV12-4 and J is TRBJ2-1; 14 bases align to TRBD2. The CDR3 is 20 amino acids. V lost 5 bases, J lost 8 bases, and 20 bases stayed unmatched. The CDR3: CASSPISGLAGGSPVDEQFF. As DNA, the CDR3 is TGTGCCAGCAGTCCAATATCTGGACTAGCGGGAGGCTCCCCTGTCGATGAGCAGTTCTTC.

The sample holds many counts of this clonotype. The chain carries TRBV11-2 and TRBJ2-7; 9 bases match TRBD1. V dropped 3 bases and J dropped 7; count of bases not matched to a gene: 4. This CDR3 has 13 residues. Germline CDR1 and CDR2: SGHAT and FQNNGV. For the CDR3, the DNA is TGTGCCAGCAGCTTGACAGGGGGGGGAGAGCAGTACTTC. Translating it yields CASSLTGGGEQYF.

This clonotype showed up many times. The chain couples TRBV4-2 to TRBJ2-5, with TRBD2 matching 12 bases. The V gene's germline CDR1 is LGHNA and CDR2 YNFKEQ. Losses at the gene ends were 2 bases for V and 1 base for J; bases not matched to a gene: 5. This CDR3 has 17 amino acids. This CDR3 is CASSQNPLAGGQETQYF. The CDR3 DNA follows: TGTGCCAGCAGCCAAAACCCACTAGCGGGGGGCCAAGAGACCCAGTACTTC.

CDR3 nucleotides: TGCAGTGCATTAGGCCCTTATAGCGGGAGGGGCGAGACCCAGTACTTC. Its protein is CSALGPYSGRGETQYF. The chain has TRBV20-1 and TRBJ2-5; 11 bases line up with TRBD2. CDR3 length equals 16 residues. Per germline, CDR1 DFQATT and CDR2 SNEGSKA (reference sequence). V trimming: 6 bases; J trimming: 5 bases; junction bases outside the gene matches: 14.

As to this clonotype: A much bigger clone sits one base away, suggesting this may be a read error. The rearrangement joins TRBV2 to TRBJ2-2; the D gene is possibly TRBD2 (6 bases). Germline V gene data show CDR1 as SNHLY and CDR2 as FYNNEI. This CDR3 is 17 amino acids long. CDR3 DNA sequence: TGTGCCAGCAGTGAACCCCCTGGGAGGCCCCTCACCGAGGAGCTGTTTTTT. Encoded protein: CASSEPPGRPLTEELFF.

This clonotype was seen repeatedly, ten times or more. The gene calls are TRBV15 and TRBJ2-3; a possible D gene is TRBD2 (5 bases). V lost 4 bases, J lost 6 bases, and 8 bases lay in between. The CDR3 consists of 12 residues. CDR1 is LNHNV and CDR2 is YYDKDF in the germline V gene (reference sequence). The CDR3 is CATSTPGDTQYF. The DNA of the CDR3 is TGTGCCACCAGCACCCCGGGGGATACGCAGTATTTT.

This clonotype has at least ten counts. V is TRBV11-2 and J is TRBJ2-1; D is possibly TRBD1 or TRBD2 (5 bases each). The CDR3 is 13 amino acids. Germline CDR1 and CDR2: SGHAT and FQNNGV. The V gene lost 8 bases and the J gene lost 5 bases, with 13 bases spanning the gap. The CDR3 region has the DNA TGTGCCAGCCGGGGCCTCGTGGACAATGAGCAGTTCTTC. It codes for CASRGLVDNEQFF.

This clonotype was seen ten or more times. The rearrangement joins TRBV5-5 to TRBJ2-6; the D is unclear. V was clipped by 4 bases and J by 3 bases, with 11 bases between them. CDR1 and CDR2 from the germline V gene are SGHKS and YYEKEE (reference sequence). The length of the CDR3 is 15 residues. The CDR3 protein is CASSPTAGGANVLTF. The CDR3, as DNA: TGTGCCAGCAGCCCTACCGCCGGTGGGGCCAACGTCCTGACTTTC.

This clonotype was counted ten times or more. CDR3 region: CASSLAGRYSNQPQHF. CDR3 sequence (DNA): TGTGCCAGCAGCTTGGCAGGGAGATATAGCAATCAGCCCCAGCATTTT. V gene TRBV5-6 combines with J gene TRBJ1-5; D perhaps matches TRBD1 (5 bases). The CDR3 is 16 amino acids. Trimming pared 0 bases from V and 0 bases from J, leaving 10 bases between. Germline V gene sequence: CDR1 SGHDT, CDR2 YYEEEE.